The rows below give T cell receptor beta chains drawn from one sample of a study of cytomegalovirus exposure and HLA in healthy donors. TCRdb's table, derived via immunoSEQ multiplex PCR, lists solely in-frame clones and lacks some. Of a few hundred thousand clones listed, about nine tenths are singletons. Input material: PBMCs. Receptors were obtained from a girl aged 2-15 years in good health and CMV-seronegative. Both conserved end residues are part of each CDR3. Each record gives: CDR3 protein, CDR3 DNA, J gene, D gene, clone size, V gene. D genes are given only for firm matches. Size is omitted from some rows. Given values are once, few, many or a class for expanded clones.

CASTTLRGPGANVLTF TGTGCCAGCACCACCCTCAGGGGACCTGGGGCCAACGTCCTGACTTTC TRBJ2-6 . . TRBV28
CASSNRDSGFYEQYF TGTGCCAGTAGCAACCGGGACAGCGGCTTTTACGAGCAGTACTTC TRBJ2-7 TRBD1 . TRBV19
CACGGSYNSPLHF TGTGCCTGCGGAGGCTCCTATAATTCACCCCTCCACTTT TRBJ1-6 . . TRBV30
CSVVDRAYEQYF TGCAGCGTTGTGGACAGGGCGTACGAGCAGTACTTC TRBJ2-7 TRBD1 once TRBV29-1
CATSRGTSGGYNEQFF TGTGCCACCAGCAGAGGGACTAGCGGGGGGTACAATGAGCAGTTCTTC TRBJ2-1 TRBD2 . TRBV15
CASSPPGGNSYNEQFF TGTGCCAGCTCACCACCGGGGGGTAATTCCTACAATGAGCAGTTCTTC TRBJ2-1 . . TRBV18
CASSQDPNRGYTF TGCGCCAGCAGCCAAGACCCGAACAGGGGCTACACCTTC TRBJ1-2 . . TRBV4-1
CASRGGTGGYTEAFF TGCGCCAGCAGAGGCGGGACAGGGGGATACACTGAAGCTTTCTTT TRBJ1-1 TRBD1 . TRBV10-2
CASKPGQGNTEAFF TGTGCCAGCAAACCGGGACAGGGGAACACTGAAGCTTTCTTT TRBJ1-1 TRBD1 . TRBV27
CAGTLENTDTQYF TGTGCCGGTACCCTAGAAAACACAGATACGCAGTATTTT TRBJ2-3 . once TRBV30
CASSLVVGGTDTQYF TGCGCCAGCAGCTTGGTGGTGGGAGGAACAGATACGCAGTATTTT TRBJ2-3 . . TRBV5-1